The entry below gives a single TCR beta chain sequence along with its context. TCRdb's table, derived via immunoSEQ multiplex PCR, lists solely in-frame clones and lacks some. The sample consists of 68,000 or so clones, approximately 88% of them appearing once. The CDR3 totals 14 residues. V lost 6 bases and J 1 base, leaving 13 bases between the germline ends. Germline CDR1 is LNHNV and CDR2 is YYDKDF (reference sequence). These data are taken from a study of blood T cell repertoires in COVID-19. V gene TRBV15 combines with J gene TRBJ2-7; D is undetermined. Sequencing was done on a sample of peripheral blood. The sequence came from a woman aged 70-85 years with acute or convalescent COVID-19. The DNA for the CDR3 is TGTGCCACCAGATTGCTCAAGGAGTCCTACGAGCAGTACTTC. It yields the protein CATRLLKESYEQYF.